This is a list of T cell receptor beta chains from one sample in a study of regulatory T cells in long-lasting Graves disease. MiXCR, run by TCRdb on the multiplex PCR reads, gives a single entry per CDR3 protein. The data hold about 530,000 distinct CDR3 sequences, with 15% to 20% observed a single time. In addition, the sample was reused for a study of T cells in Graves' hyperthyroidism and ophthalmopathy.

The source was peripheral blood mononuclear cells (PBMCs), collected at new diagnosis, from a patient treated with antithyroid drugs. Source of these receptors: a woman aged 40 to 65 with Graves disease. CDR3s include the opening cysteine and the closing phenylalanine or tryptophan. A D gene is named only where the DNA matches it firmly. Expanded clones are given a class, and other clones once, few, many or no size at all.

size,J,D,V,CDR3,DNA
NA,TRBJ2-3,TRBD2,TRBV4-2,CASSRKGTSGIRPDTQYF,TGTGCCAGCAGCCGCAAAGGGACTAGCGGGATACGACCAGATACGCAGTATTTT
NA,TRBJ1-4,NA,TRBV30,CAWSQVNEKLFF,TGTGCCTGGAGTCAGGTTAATGAAAAACTGTTTTTT
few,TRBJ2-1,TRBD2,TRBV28,CASTHAGGINEQFF,TGTGCCAGCACCCATGCGGGGGGGATAAATGAGCAGTTCTTC
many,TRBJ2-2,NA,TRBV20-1,CSARDQGRGTGELFF,TGCAGTGCTAGAGATCAAGGGAGGGGGACCGGGGAGCTGTTTTTT
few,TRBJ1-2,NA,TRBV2,CASSEVPSYGYTF,TGTGCCAGCAGTGAGGTACCTTCCTATGGCTACACCTTC
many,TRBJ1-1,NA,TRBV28,CASTPPSGRHGTEAFF,TGTGCCAGCACCCCGCCGAGCGGGAGGCACGGCACTGAAGCTTTCTTT
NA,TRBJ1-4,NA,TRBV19,CASSSSRVGQSTANEKLFF,TGTGCCAGTAGTTCCTCCAGGGTAGGACAGTCGACGGCTAATGAAAAACTGTTTTTT
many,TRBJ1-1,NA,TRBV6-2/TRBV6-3,CASSSVGPHGTEAFF,TGTGCCAGCAGTTCAGTGGGCCCTCATGGCACTGAAGCTTTCTTT
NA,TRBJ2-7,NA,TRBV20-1,CSARIAAMTPYEQYF,TGCAGTGCTAGAATTGCAGCCATGACCCCCTACGAGCAGTACTTC
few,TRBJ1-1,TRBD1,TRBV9,CASSEEAGGVSAFF,TGTGCCAGCAGCGAGGAAGCAGGGGGCGTTTCGGCTTTCTTT
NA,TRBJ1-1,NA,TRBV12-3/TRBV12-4,CASSLMGQGAFF,TGTGCCAGCAGTTTGATGGGGCAGGGTGCTTTCTTT
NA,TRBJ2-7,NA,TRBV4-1,CASSQKPFNTGPGDEQYF,TGCGCCAGCAGCCAAAAGCCTTTTAATACGGGGCCTGGGGACGAGCAGTACTTC
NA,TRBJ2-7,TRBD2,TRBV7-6,CASSPGTSGEIYEQYF,TGTGCCAGCAGCCCCGGGACTAGCGGGGAGATCTACGAGCAGTACTTC
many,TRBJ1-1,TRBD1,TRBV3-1,CASRGQGNTEAFF,TGTGCCAGCAGGGGACAGGGGAACACTGAAGCTTTCTTT
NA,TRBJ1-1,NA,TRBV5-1,CASSSAGGPNTEAFF,TGCGCCAGCAGCTCGGCGGGGGGCCCGAACACTGAAGCTTTCTTT
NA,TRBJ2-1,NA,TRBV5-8,CASRLSNIHF,TGTGCCAGCCGCCTATCCAACATACACTTC
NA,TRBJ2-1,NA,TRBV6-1,CASTSVNEQFF,TGTGCCAGCACGTCAGTCAATGAGCAGTTCTTC
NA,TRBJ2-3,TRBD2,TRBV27,CASSLNGGAIDTQYF,TGTGCCAGCAGTTTAAACGGGGGGGCCATAGATACGCAGTATTTT
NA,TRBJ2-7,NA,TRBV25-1,CASSAGFLYEQYF,TGTGCCAGCAGTGCAGGTTTCCTCTACGAGCAGTACTTC
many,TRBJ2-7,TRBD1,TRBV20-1,CSAHTGAYEQYF,TGCAGTGCTCATACAGGGGCCTACGAGCAGTACTTC